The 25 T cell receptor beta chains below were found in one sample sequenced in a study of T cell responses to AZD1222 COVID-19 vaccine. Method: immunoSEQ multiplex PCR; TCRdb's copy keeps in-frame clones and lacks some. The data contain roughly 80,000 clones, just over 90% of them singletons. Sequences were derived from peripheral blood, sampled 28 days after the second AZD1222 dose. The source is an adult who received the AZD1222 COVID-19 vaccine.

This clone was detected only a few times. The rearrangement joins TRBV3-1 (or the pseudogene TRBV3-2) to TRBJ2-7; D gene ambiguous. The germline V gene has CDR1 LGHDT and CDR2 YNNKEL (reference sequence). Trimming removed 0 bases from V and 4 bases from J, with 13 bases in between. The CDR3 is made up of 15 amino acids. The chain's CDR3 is CASSQDSPALYEQYF. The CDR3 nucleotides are TGTGCCAGCAGCCAAGATTCTCCAGCGCTGTACGAGCAGTACTTC.

The CDR3 is CASSEFRPGPMDEQYF. CDR3 in DNA: TGTGCCAGCAGCGAGTTCCGACCGGGACCGATGGACGAGCAGTACTTC. The chain couples TRBV3-1 (or the pseudogene TRBV3-2) to TRBJ2-7, with D perhaps TRBD1 or TRBD2 (5 bases each). There are 16 residues in the CDR3. In germline, CDR1 is LGHDT, CDR2 YNNKEL (reference sequence). The V and J ends lost 5 bases and 5 bases respectively, with 22 bases between them.

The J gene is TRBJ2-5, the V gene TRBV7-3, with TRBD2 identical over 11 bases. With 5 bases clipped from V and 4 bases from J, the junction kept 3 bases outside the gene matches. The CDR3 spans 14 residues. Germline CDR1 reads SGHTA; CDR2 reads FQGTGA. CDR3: CASSLAGGRETQYF. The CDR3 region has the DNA TGTGCCAGCAGCCTAGCGGGAGGAAGAGAGACCCAGTACTTC.

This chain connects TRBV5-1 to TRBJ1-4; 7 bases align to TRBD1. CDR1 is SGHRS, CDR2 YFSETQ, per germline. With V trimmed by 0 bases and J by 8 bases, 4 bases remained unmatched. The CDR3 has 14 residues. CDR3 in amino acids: CASSLDRGGEKLFF. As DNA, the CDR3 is TGCGCCAGCAGCTTGGACAGGGGAGGCGAAAAACTGTTTTTT.

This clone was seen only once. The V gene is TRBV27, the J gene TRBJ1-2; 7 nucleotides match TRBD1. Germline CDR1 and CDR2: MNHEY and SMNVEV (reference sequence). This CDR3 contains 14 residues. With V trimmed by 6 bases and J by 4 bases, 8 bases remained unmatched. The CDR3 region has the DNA TGTGCCAGCAGGGAGGACAGGACGACCTATGGCTACACCTTC. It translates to CASREDRTTYGYTF.

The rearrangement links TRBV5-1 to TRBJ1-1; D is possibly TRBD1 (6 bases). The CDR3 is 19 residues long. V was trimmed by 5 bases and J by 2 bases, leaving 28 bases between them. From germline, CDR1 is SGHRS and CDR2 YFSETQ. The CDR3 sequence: CASRGAPGVGGRRNTEAFF. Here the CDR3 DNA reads TGCGCCAGCAGAGGGGCGCCCGGGGTTGGGGGGCGCAGAAACACTGAAGCTTTCTTT.

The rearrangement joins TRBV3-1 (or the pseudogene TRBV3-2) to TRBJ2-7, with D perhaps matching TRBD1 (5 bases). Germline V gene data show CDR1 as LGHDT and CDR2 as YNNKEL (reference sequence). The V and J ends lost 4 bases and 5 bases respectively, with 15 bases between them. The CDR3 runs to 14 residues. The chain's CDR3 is CASSPQGYADEQYF. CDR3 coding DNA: TGTGCCAGCAGCCCTCAGGGTTATGCGGACGAGCAGTACTTC.

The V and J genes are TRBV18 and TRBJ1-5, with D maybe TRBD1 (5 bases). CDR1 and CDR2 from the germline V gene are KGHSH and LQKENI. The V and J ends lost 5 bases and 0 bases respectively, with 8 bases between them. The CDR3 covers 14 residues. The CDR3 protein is CASSAGFSNQPQHF. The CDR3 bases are TGTGCCAGCTCAGCAGGGTTTAGCAATCAGCCCCAGCATTTT.

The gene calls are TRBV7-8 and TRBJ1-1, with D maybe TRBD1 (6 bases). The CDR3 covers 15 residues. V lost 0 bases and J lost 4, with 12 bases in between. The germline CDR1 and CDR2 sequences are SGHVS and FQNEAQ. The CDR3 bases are TGTGCCAGCAGCTTAGCGGGCAGGGGATCCACTGAAGCTTTCTTT. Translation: CASSLAGRGSTEAFF.

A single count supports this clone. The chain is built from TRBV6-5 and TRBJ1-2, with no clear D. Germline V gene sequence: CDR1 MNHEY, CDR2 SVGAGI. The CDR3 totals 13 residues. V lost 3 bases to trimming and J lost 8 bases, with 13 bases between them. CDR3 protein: CASSYATGGGYTF. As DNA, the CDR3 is TGTGCCAGCAGTTATGCGACTGGAGGCGGCTACACCTTC.

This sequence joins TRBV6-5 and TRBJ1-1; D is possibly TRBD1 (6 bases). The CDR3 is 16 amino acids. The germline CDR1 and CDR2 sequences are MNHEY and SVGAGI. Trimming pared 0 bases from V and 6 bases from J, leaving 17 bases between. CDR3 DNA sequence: TGTGCCAGCAGTTACTCGATCGGGACGCAGGGGCCTGAAGCTTTCTTT. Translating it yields CASSYSIGTQGPEAFF.

CDR3 amino acids: CAISETGQGEETQYF. For the CDR3, the DNA is TGTGCCATCAGTGAGACGGGACAGGGGGAAGAGACCCAGTACTTC. The rearrangement links TRBV10-3 to TRBJ2-5; 11 bases map to TRBD1. The V gene's germline CDR1 is ENHRY and CDR2 SYGVKD. V dropped 2 bases and J dropped 3; count of bases not matched to a gene: 2. The length of the CDR3 is 15 residues.

CDR3 residues: CAWSFGGFNTDTQYF. CDR3 in DNA: TGTGCCTGGAGTTTTGGGGGGTTCAACACAGATACGCAGTATTTT. The gene calls are TRBV30 and TRBJ2-3; weak D call: TRBD2 (6 bases). Per the germline V gene, CDR1 is GTSNPN and CDR2 is SVGIG (reference sequence). The V and J ends lost 2 bases and 2 bases respectively, with 14 bases between them. The CDR3 loop spans 15 amino acids.

The CDR3 nucleotides read TGTGCCAGCAGCTACGACACCTCTGGCACTGAAGCTTTCTTT. Protein: CASSYDTSGTEAFF. The chain combines TRBV7-3 with TRBJ1-1; the D is unclear. The V gene's germline CDR1 is SGHTA and CDR2 FQGTGA. The length of the CDR3 is 14 residues. V was clipped by 4 bases and J by 4 bases, with 13 bases between them.

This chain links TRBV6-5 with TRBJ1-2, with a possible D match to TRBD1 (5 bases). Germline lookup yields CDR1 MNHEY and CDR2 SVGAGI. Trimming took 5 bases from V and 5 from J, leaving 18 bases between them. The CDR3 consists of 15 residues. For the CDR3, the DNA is TGTGCCAGCAGTCTTACCAAGCCAGGGTCGTATGGCTACACCTTC. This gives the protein CASSLTKPGSYGYTF.

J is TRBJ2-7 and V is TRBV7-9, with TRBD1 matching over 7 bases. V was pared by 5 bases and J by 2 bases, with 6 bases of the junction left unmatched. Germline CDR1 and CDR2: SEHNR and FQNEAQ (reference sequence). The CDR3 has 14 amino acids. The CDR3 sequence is CASSPRTGAYEQYF. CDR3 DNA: TGTGCCAGCAGCCCCCGGACAGGTGCCTACGAGCAGTACTTC.

The CDR3 sequence: CASSGGDAPLHF. Here the CDR3 DNA reads TGCGCCAGCAGCGGGGGAGATGCACCCCTCCACTTT. The chain is built from TRBV5-1 and TRBJ1-6; D possibly corresponds to TRBD1 (5 bases). Germline lookup yields CDR1 SGHRS and CDR2 YFSETQ. This CDR3 is 12 amino acids long. V lost 4 bases to trimming and J lost 11 bases, with 10 bases between them.

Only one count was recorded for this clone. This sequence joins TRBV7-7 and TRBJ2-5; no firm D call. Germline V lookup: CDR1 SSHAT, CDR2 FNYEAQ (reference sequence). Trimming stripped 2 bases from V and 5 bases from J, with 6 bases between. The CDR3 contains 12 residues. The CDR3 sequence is CASSLLGETQYF. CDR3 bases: TGTGCCAGCAGCTTATTGGGGGAGACCCAGTACTTC.

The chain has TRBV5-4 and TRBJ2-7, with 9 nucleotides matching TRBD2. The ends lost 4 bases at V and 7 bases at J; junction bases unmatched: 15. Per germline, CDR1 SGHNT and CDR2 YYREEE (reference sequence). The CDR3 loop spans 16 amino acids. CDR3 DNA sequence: TGTGCCAGCAGCCCAAAAAAGGGACTAGCAGATCGAGAGCAGTACTTC. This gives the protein CASSPKKGLADREQYF.

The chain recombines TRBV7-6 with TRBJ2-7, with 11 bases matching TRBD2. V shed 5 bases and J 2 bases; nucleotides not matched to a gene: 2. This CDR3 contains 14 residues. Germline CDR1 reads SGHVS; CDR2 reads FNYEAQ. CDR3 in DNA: TGTGCCAGCAGCCCGGGACTAGCGGCCTACGAGCAGTACTTC. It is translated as CASSPGLAAYEQYF.

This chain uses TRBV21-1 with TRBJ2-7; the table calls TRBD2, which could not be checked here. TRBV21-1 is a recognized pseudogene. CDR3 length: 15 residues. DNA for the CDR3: TGTGCCAGCAGCAAACGAGTGCGGGGAACCTACGAGCAGTACTTC. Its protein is CASSKRVRGTYEQYF.

The CDR3 DNA follows: TGTGCCAGCAGTTACTTGGGGGAGAGCTACGAGCAGTACTTC. Protein: CASSYLGESYEQYF. V and J are TRBV6-5 and TRBJ2-7; D might be TRBD1 or TRBD2, each matching 5 bases. V was cut by 1 base and J by 3 bases, with 10 bases left in between. The CDR3 spans 14 residues. Per the germline V gene, CDR1 is MNHEY and CDR2 is SVGAGI.

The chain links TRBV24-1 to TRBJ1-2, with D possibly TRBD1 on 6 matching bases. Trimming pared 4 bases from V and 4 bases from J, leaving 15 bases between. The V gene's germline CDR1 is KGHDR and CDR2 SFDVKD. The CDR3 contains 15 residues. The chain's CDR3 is CATSDPTGTAYGYTF. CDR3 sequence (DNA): TGTGCCACCAGTGACCCGACAGGCACCGCCTATGGCTACACCTTC.

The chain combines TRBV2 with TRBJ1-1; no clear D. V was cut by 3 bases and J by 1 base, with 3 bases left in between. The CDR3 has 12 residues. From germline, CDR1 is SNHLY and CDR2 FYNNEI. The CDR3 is CASSEGNTEAFF. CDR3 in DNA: TGTGCCAGCAGTGAGGGGAACACTGAAGCTTTCTTT.

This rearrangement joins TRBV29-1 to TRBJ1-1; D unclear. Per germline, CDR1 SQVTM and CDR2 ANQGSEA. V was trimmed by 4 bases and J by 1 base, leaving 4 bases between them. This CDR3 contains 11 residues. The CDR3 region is CSVVKNTEAFF. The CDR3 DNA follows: TGCAGCGTTGTTAAGAACACTGAAGCTTTCTTT.